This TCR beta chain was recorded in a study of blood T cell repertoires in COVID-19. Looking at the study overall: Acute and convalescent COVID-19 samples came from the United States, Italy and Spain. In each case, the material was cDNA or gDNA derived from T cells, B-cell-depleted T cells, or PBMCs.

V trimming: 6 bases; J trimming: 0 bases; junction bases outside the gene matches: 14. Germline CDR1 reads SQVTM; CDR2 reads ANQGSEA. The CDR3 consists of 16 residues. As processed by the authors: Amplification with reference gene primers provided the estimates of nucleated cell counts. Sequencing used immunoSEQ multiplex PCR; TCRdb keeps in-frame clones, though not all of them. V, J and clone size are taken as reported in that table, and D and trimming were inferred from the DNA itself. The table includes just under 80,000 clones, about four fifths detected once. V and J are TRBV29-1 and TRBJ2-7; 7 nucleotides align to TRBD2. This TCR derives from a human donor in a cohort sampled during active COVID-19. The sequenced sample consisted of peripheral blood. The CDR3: CSVYTPRAGDSYEQYF. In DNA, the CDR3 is TGCAGCGTCTATACCCCGAGGGCGGGAGACTCCTACGAGCAGTACTTC.